This is a list of T cell receptor beta chains from one sample in a study of T cells in Graves' hyperthyroidism and ophthalmopathy. TCRdb called the multiplex PCR reads again in MiXCR, with one record for every CDR3 protein. The table shows some 380,000 distinct CDR3 sequences, with roughly 14% occurring only once. Sequences were obtained from blood. These receptors came from a man aged 25 to 45 with Graves' hyperthyroidism that later progressed to Graves' ophthalmopathy. Each CDR3 is given with its conserved first and last residue. The D gene is left open where the match is weak. The size entry is marked missing in some rows and otherwise reads once, few, many or a size class.

clone_size: few
d_call: TRBD2
v_call: TRBV7-9
j_call: TRBJ2-2
cdr3_length: 15
cdr3_nt: TGTGCCAGCAGCTCTAGCGGGGGGTTCACCGGGGAGCTGTTTTTT
cdr3_aa: CASSSSGGFTGELFF

clone_size: -
d_call: TRBD1
v_call: TRBV4-1
j_call: TRBJ2-1
cdr3_length: 16
cdr3_nt: TGCGCCAGCAGCCAAAACCGGGACAGGGTCTACAATGAGCAGTTCTTC
cdr3_aa: CASSQNRDRVYNEQFF

clone_size: few
d_call: TRBD1
v_call: TRBV5-6
j_call: TRBJ1-2
cdr3_length: 14
cdr3_nt: TGTGCCAGCAGCTTTGGGACAGGGGGCGATGGCTACACCTTC
cdr3_aa: CASSFGTGGDGYTF

clone_size: few
d_call: TRBD2
v_call: TRBV20-1
j_call: TRBJ2-7
cdr3_length: 13
cdr3_nt: TGCAGTGCTCCGGGACTAGATACGAACGAGCAGTACTTC
cdr3_aa: CSAPGLDTNEQYF

clone_size: -
d_call: TRBD2
v_call: TRBV24-1
j_call: TRBJ2-3
cdr3_length: 13
cdr3_nt: TGTGCCTCGTCTAGCGGGATCACAGATACGCAGTATTTT
cdr3_aa: CASSSGITDTQYF

clone_size: -
d_call: -
v_call: TRBV9
j_call: TRBJ2-7
cdr3_length: 14
cdr3_nt: TGTGCCAGCAGCCCCCCCCCTGATGCGGACGAGCAGTACTTC
cdr3_aa: CASSPPPDADEQYF

clone_size: many
d_call: -
v_call: TRBV30
j_call: TRBJ1-2
cdr3_length: 15
cdr3_nt: TGTGCCTGGAGTGTACCCAGGGTGGATAACTATGGCTACACCTTC
cdr3_aa: CAWSVPRVDNYGYTF

clone_size: few
d_call: TRBD1
v_call: TRBV20-1
j_call: TRBJ1-6
cdr3_length: 15
cdr3_nt: TGCAGTGCTAGACCGACAGGGGAGGGAATATCACCCCTCCACTTT
cdr3_aa: CSARPTGEGISPLHF

clone_size: many
d_call: -
v_call: TRBV2
j_call: TRBJ1-4
cdr3_length: 15
cdr3_nt: TGTGCCAGCAGTGAATCTGGGGCAACTAATGAAAAACTGTTTTTT
cdr3_aa: CASSESGATNEKLFF

clone_size: many
d_call: -
v_call: TRBV2
j_call: TRBJ2-5
cdr3_length: 14
cdr3_nt: TGTGCCAGCAGTGAAACCTCGCGTTGGGAGACCCAGTACTTC
cdr3_aa: CASSETSRWETQYF

clone_size: many
d_call: -
v_call: TRBV28
j_call: TRBJ2-2
cdr3_length: 15
cdr3_nt: TGTGCCAGCAGTGGCCCGAACAGCTTCACCGGGGAGCTGTTTTTT
cdr3_aa: CASSGPNSFTGELFF

clone_size: many
d_call: TRBD1
v_call: TRBV28
j_call: TRBJ2-7
cdr3_length: 13
cdr3_nt: TGTGCCAGTACTGAGGGGGCGTCTTACGAGCAGTACTTC
cdr3_aa: CASTEGASYEQYF

clone_size: few
d_call: -
v_call: TRBV19
j_call: TRBJ1-5
cdr3_length: 15
cdr3_nt: TGTGCCAGTATCCGGGATCCTAGAGGCAATCAGCCCCAGCATTTT
cdr3_aa: CASIRDPRGNQPQHF

clone_size: few
d_call: -
v_call: TRBV6-1
j_call: TRBJ2-5
cdr3_length: 13
cdr3_nt: TGTGCCAGCTCGAGGGAAGTCGAGGAGACCCAGTACTTC
cdr3_aa: CASSREVEETQYF

clone_size: many
d_call: -
v_call: TRBV7-8
j_call: TRBJ1-2
cdr3_length: 13
cdr3_nt: TGTGCCATACTGCAGGGAAATAACTATGGCTACACCTTC
cdr3_aa: CAILQGNNYGYTF

clone_size: many
d_call: TRBD1
v_call: TRBV3-1
j_call: TRBJ2-3
cdr3_length: 15
cdr3_nt: TGTGCCAGCAGCCTCAGGACAGGGAGAGCAGATACGCAGTATTTT
cdr3_aa: CASSLRTGRADTQYF

clone_size: many
d_call: -
v_call: TRBV20-1
j_call: TRBJ2-5
cdr3_length: 15
cdr3_nt: TGCAGTGCTAGAGATCGTGAAGAGAGTGGTGAGACCCAGTACTTC
cdr3_aa: CSARDREESGETQYF

clone_size: -
d_call: -
v_call: TRBV7-8
j_call: TRBJ1-6
cdr3_length: 14
cdr3_nt: TGTGCCAGCAGCTTCTCCAGGGTCGGGTCACCCCTCCACTTT
cdr3_aa: CASSFSRVGSPLHF

clone_size: few
d_call: -
v_call: TRBV7-9
j_call: TRBJ2-5
cdr3_length: 14
cdr3_nt: TGTGCCAGCAGCTTAGGGGCCGCACAAGAGACCCAGTACTTC
cdr3_aa: CASSLGAAQETQYF

clone_size: many
d_call: -
v_call: TRBV3-1
j_call: TRBJ1-5
cdr3_length: 12
cdr3_nt: TGTGCCAGCAGCCAACCCAATCAGCCCCAGCATTTT
cdr3_aa: CASSQPNQPQHF

clone_size: many
d_call: -
v_call: TRBV2
j_call: TRBJ2-7
cdr3_length: 13
cdr3_nt: TGTGCCAGCAGTGAAAGAAAGAGTACCGAGCAGTACTTC
cdr3_aa: CASSERKSTEQYF

clone_size: -
d_call: TRBD2
v_call: TRBV20-1
j_call: TRBJ2-7
cdr3_length: 15
cdr3_nt: TGCAGTGCTAAGGGGGCTAGCGGGGTCTCCTACGAGCAGTACTTC
cdr3_aa: CSAKGASGVSYEQYF

clone_size: few
d_call: TRBD2
v_call: TRBV18
j_call: TRBJ2-3
cdr3_length: 16
cdr3_nt: TGTGCCAGCTCTTCAGGACTAGGATATTTTGCAGATACGCAGTATTTT
cdr3_aa: CASSSGLGYFADTQYF

clone_size: few
d_call: -
v_call: TRBV5-5
j_call: TRBJ2-7
cdr3_length: 16
cdr3_nt: TGTGCCAGCAGCTTAGGGGTCGGGGGCGATCCCTACGAGCAGTACTTC
cdr3_aa: CASSLGVGGDPYEQYF

clone_size: -
d_call: -
v_call: TRBV20-1
j_call: TRBJ1-2
cdr3_length: 13
cdr3_nt: TGCAGTGCTAGAGTTGTGGGGGCAGGTGGCTACACCTTC
cdr3_aa: CSARVVGAGGYTF

clone_size: many
d_call: -
v_call: TRBV7-9
j_call: TRBJ2-7
cdr3_length: 13
cdr3_nt: TGTGCCAGCAGCTTCTGGACTTCCTACGAGCAGTACTTC
cdr3_aa: CASSFWTSYEQYF

clone_size: many
d_call: -
v_call: TRBV11-2
j_call: TRBJ2-3
cdr3_length: 15
cdr3_nt: TGTGCCAGCAGCTTAAGGGGGGGCTGGGGAGATACGCAGTATTTT
cdr3_aa: CASSLRGGWGDTQYF

clone_size: many
d_call: -
v_call: TRBV11-2
j_call: TRBJ2-7
cdr3_length: 14
cdr3_nt: TGTGCCAGCAGCTCTGTGGCAGGACCCTACGAGCAGTACTTC
cdr3_aa: CASSSVAGPYEQYF

clone_size: -
d_call: TRBD1
v_call: TRBV9
j_call: TRBJ1-2
cdr3_length: 15
cdr3_nt: TGTGCCAGCAGCGTCGAGGCCAGGGGGCAGAATGGCTACACCTTC
cdr3_aa: CASSVEARGQNGYTF

clone_size: few
d_call: -
v_call: TRBV19
j_call: TRBJ1-1
cdr3_length: 15
cdr3_nt: TGTGCCAGTAGTATTGGGGACAAGTCGCACACTGAAGCTTTCTTT
cdr3_aa: CASSIGDKSHTEAFF

clone_size: many
d_call: TRBD2
v_call: TRBV3-1
j_call: TRBJ2-7
cdr3_length: 18
cdr3_nt: TGTGCCAGCAGCCAAGCAACCCGGTGGCGGGGGAGCTCCTACGAGCAGTACTTC
cdr3_aa: CASSQATRWRGSSYEQYF

clone_size: -
d_call: -
v_call: TRBV19
j_call: TRBJ2-2
cdr3_length: 15
cdr3_nt: TGTGCCAGTAGTATAGCACAAGCAAACACCGGGGAGCTGTTTTTT
cdr3_aa: CASSIAQANTGELFF

clone_size: many
d_call: -
v_call: TRBV30
j_call: TRBJ1-2
cdr3_length: 11
cdr3_nt: TGTGCCTGGAGTGTAGCCCTTGGCTACACCTTC
cdr3_aa: CAWSVALGYTF

clone_size: many
d_call: TRBD1
v_call: TRBV12-3/TRBV12-4
j_call: TRBJ1-4
cdr3_length: 13
cdr3_nt: TGTGCCAGCTCATTCAGGGGGCCCGAAAAACTGTTTTTT
cdr3_aa: CASSFRGPEKLFF

clone_size: -
d_call: -
v_call: TRBV6-1
j_call: TRBJ1-5
cdr3_length: 13
cdr3_nt: TGTGCCAGCAGTGCCAGGGTAGGACAGCCCCAGCATTTT
cdr3_aa: CASSARVGQPQHF

clone_size: -
d_call: TRBD1
v_call: TRBV7-7
j_call: TRBJ2-7
cdr3_length: 15
cdr3_nt: TGTGCTAGCAGCCCGGGGCCGGGACAGGGCTACGAGCAGTACTTC
cdr3_aa: CASSPGPGQGYEQYF

clone_size: many
d_call: -
v_call: TRBV6-1
j_call: TRBJ1-5
cdr3_length: 13
cdr3_nt: TGTGCCAGCCGAACGACACTGAATCAGCCCCAGCATTTT
cdr3_aa: CASRTTLNQPQHF

clone_size: many
d_call: -
v_call: TRBV20-1
j_call: TRBJ2-5
cdr3_length: 13
cdr3_nt: TGCAGTGCTGGACTATCCGCAGGAGAGACCCAGTACTTC
cdr3_aa: CSAGLSAGETQYF